What follows are 26 T cell receptor beta chains derived from one specimen sequenced in a study of blood T cell repertoires in COVID-19. TCRdb's table, derived via immunoSEQ multiplex PCR, lists solely in-frame clones and lacks some. The sample has around 100,000 clones, 75% to 90% seen once. Sequencing was done on a sample of peripheral blood. These TCRs come from a man between 65 and 85 years old with acute or convalescent COVID-19.

The V call is TRBV18, the J call TRBJ2-1, with TRBD1 matching over 7 bases. Germline CDR1 and CDR2: KGHSH and LQKENI. Losses at the gene ends were 9 bases for V and 10 bases for J; bases not matched to a gene: 12. The CDR3 extends over 13 amino acids. CDR3 sequence: CASSGQVYGEQFF. The CDR3 coding sequence is TGTGCCAGTTCCGGACAGGTCTATGGAGAGCAGTTCTTC.

This clone has at least ten counts. The J gene is TRBJ2-7, the V gene TRBV5-1; 11 bases match TRBD2. This CDR3 is 15 amino acids long. J gave up 4 bases and V 8 bases, and 11 bases lay outside the gene matches. CDR1 and CDR2 from the germline V gene are SGHRS and YFSETQ. The CDR3 is CASSSLLAGEYEQYF. CDR3 sequence (DNA): TGCGCCAGTTCCTCCTTACTAGCGGGGGAGTACGAGCAGTACTTC.

This chain uses TRBV7-9 with TRBJ2-5; TRBD2 agrees at 8 bases. Germline CDR1 reads SEHNR; CDR2 reads FQNEAQ (reference sequence). This CDR3 spans 14 amino acids. The V segment lost 3 bases and the J segment 5 bases; nucleotides outside the gene matches: 5. For the CDR3, the DNA is TGTGCCAGCAGCTTGAGCGGGAGCACGGAGACCCAGTACTTC. This encodes CASSLSGSTETQYF.

This chain joins TRBV11-1 and TRBJ2-1; tentative D call: TRBD2 (6 bases). The CDR3 runs to 16 residues. Per the germline V gene, CDR1 is SGHAT and CDR2 is FQDESV (reference sequence). The V end lost 6 bases, the J end lost 6 bases, and 21 bases lay between the germline ends. In DNA form, the CDR3 reads TGTGCCAGCAGAAAGGAGGGAGGATTTGTTAGCAATGAGCAGTTCTTC. As protein: CASRKEGGFVSNEQFF.

The DNA of the CDR3 is TGTGCCAGCAGCTTAGCGGGAGGGCGAACCGGGGAGCTGTTTTTT. This gives the protein CASSLAGGRTGELFF. This chain joins TRBV7-6 and TRBJ2-2; 7 bases line up with TRBD2. J lost 5 bases, V lost 0 bases, and 3 bases had no gene match. This CDR3 spans 15 amino acids. Germline-derived CDR1 and CDR2 are SGHVS and FNYEAQ.

The chain is built from TRBV3-1 (or the pseudogene TRBV3-2) and TRBJ1-5; 8 positions agree with TRBD1. Per germline, CDR1 LGHDT and CDR2 YNNKEL (reference sequence). This CDR3 is 18 amino acids long. V lost 4 bases and J lost 0; bases outside the gene matches: 11. CDR3 loop: CASSRGGTGGGSNQPQHF. The DNA for the CDR3 is TGTGCCAGCAGCCGCGGAGGGACAGGCGGAGGTAGCAATCAGCCCCAGCATTTT.

The rearrangement joins TRBV6-5 to TRBJ1-4, with D maybe TRBD1 (6 bases). Germline CDR1 MNHEY, CDR2 SVGAGI. V was cut by 0 bases and J by 8 bases, with 7 bases left in between. The CDR3 totals 13 residues. CDR3 in amino acids: CASSYSQGEKLFF. CDR3 DNA: TGTGCCAGCAGTTACTCCCAGGGGGAAAAACTGTTTTTT.

For this clone: Mismatch with germline at one junction end may stem from a read error. The chain joins TRBV7-3 to TRBJ2-7, with TRBD1 matching over 7 bases. The CDR3 is made up of 14 amino acids. Germline loops: CDR1 SGHTA, CDR2 FQGTGA. For the CDR3, the DNA is TGTGCCAGCAGCGTAACGGACAGGAGTTACGAGCAGTACTTC. As protein: CASSVTDRSYEQYF.

This chain links TRBV19 with TRBJ2-4, with 8 bases identical to TRBD1. CDR3 length: 15 amino acids. The J segment lost 6 bases and the V segment lost 1 base, leaving 5 bases of the junction unmatched. The germline V gene encodes CDR1 LNHDA and CDR2 SQIVND (reference sequence). Here the CDR3 reads CASSIVQGVINIQYF. In DNA form, the CDR3 reads TGTGCCAGTAGTATAGTACAGGGGGTAATAAACATTCAGTACTTC.

The chain joins TRBV11-3 to TRBJ2-7; 8 bases match TRBD2. This CDR3 region has 15 residues. V was pared by 5 bases and J by 0 bases, with 6 bases of the junction left unmatched. Germline V gene lookup returns CDR1 SGHNT and CDR2 YENEEA. The CDR3 here is CASSLAGGSSYEQYF. The CDR3 DNA reads TGTGCCAGCAGCCTTGCGGGGGGAAGCTCCTACGAGCAGTACTTC.

This clone has only a few counts. The chain joins TRBV18 to TRBJ1-2, with 10 bases lining up with TRBD1. The germline V gene has CDR1 KGHSH and CDR2 LQKENI. The CDR3 runs 15 residues. V shed 3 bases, J shed 2 bases, and the junction held 3 bases outside the gene matches. CDR3 in amino acids: CASSPLGQGNYGYTF. CDR3 nucleotide sequence: TGTGCCAGCTCACCGCTGGGACAGGGGAACTATGGCTACACCTTC.

This chain joins TRBV1 and TRBJ2-1; the tabulated D call, TRBD2, remains unverified against the DNA. TRBV1 is a pseudogene segment. The CDR3 is made up of 18 amino acids. CDR3 DNA sequence: TGCACCAGCAGCCAAGGGAGACTAGCGGGAGGGATATACAATGAGCAGTTCTTC. It yields the protein CTSSQGRLAGGIYNEQFF.

This clone was found once. This CDR3 is CASRDQGAGANVLTF. As DNA, the CDR3 is TGTGCCAGCAGAGACCAGGGGGCTGGGGCCAACGTCCTGACTTTC. The chain recombines TRBV2 with TRBJ2-6, with TRBD1 matching 7 bases. The V segment lost 6 bases and the J segment 2 bases; nucleotides outside the gene matches: 4. This CDR3 spans 15 amino acids. Germline lookup yields CDR1 SNHLY and CDR2 FYNNEI.

The chain combines TRBV10-3 with TRBJ2-3; 10 bases align to TRBD2. This CDR3 contains 16 residues. CDR1 is ENHRY, CDR2 SYGVKD, per germline. The J segment lost 0 bases and the V segment lost 2 bases, leaving 2 bases of the junction unmatched. CDR3 in DNA: TGTGCCATCAGTGAGCAACTAGCGGGGAGCACAGATACGCAGTATTTT. Protein product: CAISEQLAGSTDTQYF.

The chain recombines TRBV14 with TRBJ1-4; D remains unclear. Germline loops: CDR1 SGHDN, CDR2 FVKESK. CDR3 length: 13 amino acids. The V gene lost 3 bases and the J gene lost 6 bases, with 8 bases spanning the gap. In DNA, the CDR3 is TGTGCCAGCAGCCATATTATCGATGAAAAACTGTTTTTT. It translates to CASSHIIDEKLFF.

The chain uses TRBV19 and TRBJ1-1; 7 bases fit TRBD1. The CDR3 sequence is 13 residues long. Germline CDR1 reads LNHDA; CDR2 reads SQIVND (reference sequence). V trimming: 4 bases; J trimming: 2 bases; junction bases outside the gene matches: 1. The CDR3 DNA sequence: TGTGCCAGTAGTAGGACAGGAAACACTGAAGCTTTCTTT. Its translation: CASSRTGNTEAFF.

The DNA of the CDR3 is TGTGCCAGCAGTCCGCGGACAGCAGGCGTGCGAAATGAGCAGTTCTTC. It yields the protein CASSPRTAGVRNEQFF. The chain links TRBV28 to TRBJ2-1; D possibly corresponds to TRBD1 (6 bases). In germline, CDR1 is MDHEN, CDR2 SYDVKM. V gave up 5 bases and J gave up 7 bases, with 21 bases separating them. This CDR3 has 16 residues. Combining the CDR3 with reference TRBV28 and TRBJ2-1 gives the whole variable domain DVKVTQSSRYLVKRTGEKVFLECVQDMDHENMFWYRQDPGLGLRLIYFSYDVKMKEKGDIPEGYSVSREKKERFSLILESASTNQTSMYLCASSPRTAGVRNEQFFGPGTRLTVL.

The table lists this clone with a count of one. The chain links TRBV19 to TRBJ2-1; possible D gene TRBD2, 7 bases. The CDR3 has 17 residues. The germline V gene encodes CDR1 LNHDA and CDR2 SQIVND (reference sequence). V lost 3 bases and J lost 6, with 21 bases in between. The CDR3 reads CASSISSRSAGANEQFF. The CDR3 DNA sequence: TGTGCCAGTAGTATTTCCTCGCGATCCGCGGGGGCCAATGAGCAGTTCTTC.

The chain is built from TRBV27 and TRBJ1-5, with a weak D call TRBD1 (6 bases). Germline CDR1 is MNHEY and CDR2 is SMNVEV (reference sequence). Trimming cost V 5 bases and J 0 bases, with 20 bases left between them. The CDR3 runs 18 residues. The CDR3: CASSRGGAGSNSNQPQHF. CDR3 coding DNA: TGTGCCAGCAGTCGAGGGGGGGCAGGGTCTAATAGCAATCAGCCCCAGCATTTT.

The chain links TRBV29-1 to TRBJ1-2; D possibly corresponds to TRBD1 (6 bases). V lost 6 bases to trimming and J lost 4 bases, with 12 bases between them. The CDR3 is 12 residues long. CDR1 and CDR2 from the germline V gene are SQVTM and ANQGSEA. CDR3 bases: TGCAGCGTGGAGGCGGACAGCTATGGCTACACCTTC. This encodes CSVEADSYGYTF.

V gene TRBV7-3 combines with J gene TRBJ2-1, with 7 bases identical to TRBD2. From germline, CDR1 is SGHTA and CDR2 FQGTGA. Germline trimming cut 2 bases from V and 8 bases from J; bases unmatched to any gene: 0. This CDR3 contains 12 residues. CDR3 bases: TGTGCCAGCAGCTTAGGGGGGGATGAGCAGTTCTTC. Translation: CASSLGGDEQFF.

The chain carries TRBV5-1 and TRBJ2-2, with TRBD2 identical over 10 bases. The CDR3 has 19 residues. Germline CDR1 is SGHRS and CDR2 is YFSETQ. Losses at the gene ends were 0 bases for V and 1 base for J; bases not matched to a gene: 9. The CDR3 coding sequence is TGCGCCAGCAGCTTGGTGCCTAGCGGGGGACCTTGGAACACCGGGGAGCTGTTTTTT. Its protein is CASSLVPSGGPWNTGELFF.

The table lists this clone with a count of one. The chain uses TRBV5-1 and TRBJ1-1; 10 nucleotides agree with TRBD1. Unmatched junction bases numbered 6, after V lost 4 bases and J lost 6 bases. The CDR3 extends over 14 amino acids. In germline, CDR1 is SGHRS, CDR2 YFSETQ. In DNA form, the CDR3 reads TGCGCCAGCAGCGAGGGACAGGGGTTTTCTGAAGCTTTCTTT. It translates to CASSEGQGFSEAFF.

The chain carries TRBV6-5 and TRBJ1-1; the match to TRBD1 covers 9 bases. The V and J ends lost 9 bases and 9 bases, in that order; junction bases with no gene match: 11. Germline CDR1 is MNHEY and CDR2 is SVGAGI. The CDR3 sequence is 13 residues long. This CDR3 reads CASSGQGTKKAFF. Here the CDR3 DNA reads TGTGCCAGTAGCGGACAGGGGACCAAGAAAGCTTTCTTT.

The rearrangement joins TRBV7-3 to TRBJ2-3; TRBD1 might be the D (6 bases). The germline V gene has CDR1 SGHTA and CDR2 FQGTGA. The CDR3 has 16 residues. Trimming cost V 5 bases and J 4 bases, with 19 bases left between them. The CDR3 bases are TGTGCCAGCAGCCCTACAGGGTTTCTTCGTGCAGATACGCAGTATTTT. Translating gives CASSPTGFLRADTQYF. The entire variable domain, with the rest obtained from reference TRBV7-3 and TRBJ2-3, is as follows: GAGVSQTPSNKVTEKGKYVELRCDPISGHTALYWYRQSLGQGPEFLIYFQGTGAADDSGLPNDRFFAVRPEGSVSTLKIQRTERGDSAVYLCASSPTGFLRADTQYFGPGTRLTVL.

The chain recombines TRBV9 with TRBJ1-1; D uncertain. Trimming removed 0 bases from V and 1 base from J, with 4 bases in between. Per the germline V gene, CDR1 is SGDLS and CDR2 is YYNGEE. This CDR3 has 13 amino acids. The CDR3 loop is CASSVAQNTEAFF. The DNA of the CDR3 is TGTGCCAGCAGCGTAGCACAGAACACTGAAGCTTTCTTT.